The 27 T cell receptor beta chains presented below share a single source sample, sequenced in a study of blood T cells in healthy people across ages (dated by TCRdb to 2015 to 2017). The library was produced with 5' RACE. For sequencing, an Illumina HiSeq 2500 was employed. A second PCR of roughly 7 to 12 cycles was performed with a sample-barcoded 5' primer and a J-beta primer mix. TCRdb reprocessing: public reads trimmed at Q25 with fastp, clones called with MiXCR, in-frame beta chains kept. Rows with one shared CDR3 protein collapse into an entry with the most common genes and DNA. In this sample the table shows roughly 1.6 million distinct CDR3 sequences, about 32% of which occur a single time. The ten top clones hold approximately 10% of the sample. What was sequenced was blood. These receptors came from a woman aged 25 to 39 in good health.

This chain uses TRBV5-1 with TRBJ1-6; 7 nucleotides agree with TRBD1. CDR3 size: 15 residues. Germline loops: CDR1 SGHRS, CDR2 YFSETQ. V dropped 2 bases and J dropped 6; count of bases not matched to a gene: 5. Here the CDR3 DNA reads TGCGCCAGCAGCTTCGATACAGGGGCTAATTCACCCCTCCACTTT. Its protein is CASSFDTGANSPLHF.

In its sample, this clonotype was seen many times. V usage is TRBV25-1 and J usage is TRBJ2-7; 8 bases agree with TRBD2. Germline V gives CDR1 MGHDK, CDR2 SYGVNS. With V trimmed by 8 bases and J by 2 bases, 2 bases remained unmatched. This CDR3 is 12 amino acids long. CDR3 amino acids: CASPGGPYEQYF. DNA of the CDR3: TGTGCCAGCCCGGGGGGGCCCTACGAGCAGTACTTC.

The chain recombines TRBV6-5 with TRBJ2-5, with D possibly being TRBD1 or TRBD2 (6 bases each). The end of the DNA fits TRBJ2-7 better, so the J call may be wrong. Per the germline V gene, CDR1 is MNHEY and CDR2 is SVGAGI. The CDR3 has 13 amino acids. The CDR3 region is CASSFSRGGEQYF. The CDR3 bases are TGTGCCAGCAGTTTTTCCAGGGGAGGCGAGCAGTACTTC.

This clonotype occurred many times. The chain links TRBV7-9 to TRBJ1-2, with 8 positions matching TRBD1. This CDR3 comprises 15 residues. Trimming at V came to 5 bases and at J to 4 bases, leaving 9 bases not matched to a gene. The germline V gene encodes CDR1 SEHNR and CDR2 FQNEAQ (reference sequence). The CDR3 DNA reads TGTGCCAGCAGCCCAGGGACAGGAGCTTCCTATGGCTACACCTTC. It is translated as CASSPGTGASYGYTF.

Many counts were recorded for this clonotype. At one of its ends the junction is not consistent with the germline gene, which may arise from a read error. This chain connects TRBV5-1 to TRBJ1-1; perhaps TRBD1 as D (5 bases). Germline CDR1 is SGHRS and CDR2 is YFSETQ. This CDR3 is 13 amino acids long. This CDR3 reads CASSLGVGTEAFF. The CDR3 nucleotides are TGTGCCAGCTCCCTGGGGGTGGGCACTGAAGCTTTCTTT. Using reference TRBV5-1 and TRBJ1-1 for the parts outside the CDR3, the full variable domain is KAGVTQTPRYLIKTRGQQVTLSCSPISGHRSVSWYQQTPGQGLQFLFEYFSETQRNKGNFPGRFSGRQFSNSRSEMNVSTLELGDSALYLCASSLGVGTEAFFGQGTRLTVV.

This sequence joins TRBV12-3 or TRBV12-4 and TRBJ1-5; a weak D match, TRBD1 (5 bases). The CDR3 runs 14 residues. The V end lost 5 bases, the J end lost 3 bases, and 11 bases lay between the germline ends. This CDR3 reads CASSLDRHNQPQHF. The CDR3 DNA reads TGTGCCAGCAGTCTTGACAGACACAATCAGCCCCAGCATTTT.

CDR3 in amino acids: CASSLETRRGEAFF. Here the CDR3 DNA reads TGCGCCAGCAGCTTGGAGACGCGGAGAGGTGAAGCTTTCTTT. This sequence joins TRBV5-1 and TRBJ1-1; no firm D call. Germline V CDR1 and CDR2: SGHRS, YFSETQ. The CDR3 runs 14 residues. Trimming took off 0 bases at V and 7 bases at J, with 13 bases between the two ends.

The chain recombines TRBV10-3 with TRBJ1-1; 9 bases are a match to TRBD1. This CDR3 has 13 amino acids. J lost 8 bases, V lost 6 bases, and 7 bases had no gene match. CDR1 is ENHRY and CDR2 is SYGVKD in the germline V gene. The CDR3 loop is CAISPGQGKEAFF. The CDR3 DNA sequence: TGTGCCATCAGCCCTGGACAGGGGAAGGAAGCTTTCTTT.

This clonotype came up a few times. The rearrangement joins TRBV5-1 to TRBJ1-5; 9 bases map to TRBD1. The CDR3 covers 14 residues. Germline V gives CDR1 SGHRS, CDR2 YFSETQ. The V gene end was trimmed by 4 bases and the J gene end by 4 bases; junction bases not matched to a gene: 3. In DNA form, the CDR3 reads TGCGCCAGCAGCCGGACAGGGGAAAATCAGCCCCAGCATTTT. Translating gives CASSRTGENQPQHF.

This clonotype was counted many times. The gene calls are TRBV10-3 and TRBJ2-7, with D perhaps matching TRBD1 (6 bases). The CDR3 has 14 residues. Germline CDR1 is ENHRY and CDR2 is SYGVKD. V shed 3 bases and J shed 5 bases, with 14 bases lying between them. The CDR3 DNA reads as TGTGCCATCAGTGATACAGGGCGGAGTGACGAGCAGTACTTC. Amino acids: CAISDTGRSDEQYF.

The table lists this clonotype with a few counts. The rearrangement uses TRBV14 and TRBJ2-3, with TRBD2 matching 10 bases. The length of the CDR3 is 16 residues. V dropped 4 bases and J dropped 2; count of bases not matched to a gene: 6. The germline CDR1 and CDR2 sequences are SGHDN and FVKESK. CDR3 region: CASSRPSGGITDTQYF. CDR3 DNA: TGTGCCAGCAGCCGCCCTAGCGGGGGTATCACAGATACGCAGTATTTT.

Comment on this clonotype: One base away lies a much larger clone, so this may be a sequencing read error. This sequence joins TRBV10-1 and TRBJ2-7; tentatively, D is TRBD1 or TRBD2 (5 bases each). V lost 7 bases to trimming and J lost 7 bases, with 20 bases between them. The CDR3 has 14 residues. Germline V gene sequence: CDR1 WNHNN, CDR2 SYGVQD (reference sequence). CDR3 loop: CASIRTGGRGEQYF. CDR3 sequence (DNA): TGCGCCAGCATTAGAACAGGTGGTAGAGGGGAGCAGTACTTC.

The genes are TRBV4-1 and TRBJ2-1; D is unclear. The CDR3 covers 16 residues. The V end lost 4 bases, the J end lost 1 base, and 14 bases lay between the germline ends. CDR1 and CDR2 from the germline V gene are MGHRA and YSYEKL. CDR3 nucleotides: TGCGCCAGCAGCCCCCAGCCGGAGAGATCCTACAATGAGCAGTTCTTC. This codes for CASSPQPERSYNEQFF.

This clonotype has a count of ten or more. V and J are TRBV21-1 and TRBJ2-7. TRBV21-1 is a listed pseudogene. This CDR3 has 14 residues. The CDR3 sequence is CASSKVGDPYEQYF. CDR3 nucleotide sequence: TGTGCCAGCAGCAAAGTCGGAGACCCCTACGAGCAGTACTTC.

The V and J genes are TRBV7-6 and TRBJ2-3, with D possibly TRBD2 on 5 matching bases. Between the trimmed V and J ends, which lost 3 bases and 0 bases, there was a span of 13 bases. The CDR3 contains 16 residues. CDR1 and CDR2 from the germline V gene are SGHVS and FNYEAQ. CDR3 loop: CASSLFPGRSTDTQYF. CDR3 bases: TGTGCCAGCAGCTTGTTTCCGGGGAGAAGCACAGATACGCAGTATTTT.

The chain combines TRBV6-1 with TRBJ1-1; D gene unclear. The CDR3 is 14 amino acids. Germline V gene sequence: CDR1 MNHNS, CDR2 SASEGT. V was cut by 6 bases and J by 5 bases, with 16 bases left in between. The CDR3: CASRELQFGTEAFF. The DNA for the CDR3 is TGTGCCAGCAGGGAGTTGCAGTTTGGGACTGAAGCTTTCTTT.

V is TRBV5-1 and J is TRBJ2-1, with D uncertain. V was shortened by 1 base and J by 6 bases, with 17 bases between the two germline ends. CDR3 length equals 16 residues. Germline CDR1 is SGHRS and CDR2 is YFSETQ. This CDR3 is CASSLIEYRYLNEQFF. For the CDR3, the DNA is TGCGCCAGCAGCTTGATTGAGTACCGATACCTCAATGAGCAGTTCTTC. Drawing the rest from reference TRBV5-1 and TRBJ2-1, the complete variable domain is KAGVTQTPRYLIKTRGQQVTLSCSPISGHRSVSWYQQTPGQGLQFLFEYFSETQRNKGNFPGRFSGRQFSNSRSEMNVSTLELGDSALYLCASSLIEYRYLNEQFFGPGTRLTVL.

The genes are TRBV5-1 and TRBJ2-5, with 9 positions matching TRBD1. The V gene's germline CDR1 is SGHRS and CDR2 YFSETQ. The CDR3 has 16 residues. J gave up 5 bases and V 3 bases, and 11 bases lay outside the gene matches. The CDR3 nucleotides read TGCGCCAGCAGCTACGGGGTGGGGACAGGGCTGGAGACCCAGTACTTC. This encodes CASSYGVGTGLETQYF.

The V and J genes are TRBV5-1 and TRBJ1-2; possibly TRBD1 for D (6 bases). The CDR3 loop spans 18 amino acids. Germline CDR1 and CDR2: SGHRS and YFSETQ. Trimming took 1 base from V and 1 from J, leaving 20 bases between them. The DNA for the CDR3 is TGCGCCAGCAGCTTGAGAGGGGACGACAGGAGGGATAACTATGGCTACACCTTC. Its protein is CASSLRGDDRRDNYGYTF.

This clonotype came up a few times. The chain employs TRBV24-1 and TRBJ2-5, with unresolved D. The length of the CDR3 is 13 residues. Trimming shortened V by 4 bases and J by 2 bases, and 7 bases separated the two germline ends. The germline V gene encodes CDR1 KGHDR and CDR2 SFDVKD. In nucleotides, the CDR3 is TGTGCCACCAGTGAGAGAATGCAAGAGACCCAGTACTTC. Protein: CATSERMQETQYF.

V gene TRBV24-1 combines with J gene TRBJ2-6; D remains ambiguous. V was pared by 3 bases and J by 1 base, with 6 bases between. Germline assignment: CDR1 KGHDR and CDR2 SFDVKD. This CDR3 spans 15 amino acids. CDR3: CATSDLVSGANVLTF. The CDR3 DNA reads TGTGCCACCAGTGATCTTGTGTCTGGGGCCAACGTCCTGACTTTC.

V is TRBV29-1 and J is TRBJ2-2; 8 bases are shared with TRBD2. From germline, CDR1 is SQVTM and CDR2 ANQGSEA. V trimming: 2 bases; J trimming: 4 bases; junction bases outside the gene matches: 6. The CDR3 is made up of 15 amino acids. The CDR3 is CSVENRGGVTGELFF. In nucleotides, the CDR3 is TGCAGCGTTGAAAATCGGGGGGGCGTCACCGGGGAGCTGTTTTTT.

This clonotype was counted between two and nine times. The J gene is TRBJ2-7, the V gene TRBV7-2; the match to TRBD1 covers 8 bases. V dropped 3 bases and J dropped 12; count of bases not matched to a gene: 13. CDR1 is SGHTA, CDR2 FQGNSA, per germline. The CDR3 totals 14 residues. The CDR3 DNA reads as TGTGCCAGCAGCTTTCTAGGACAGGGCGGGAATCCGTACTTC. The encoded protein is CASSFLGQGGNPYF.

The chain uses TRBV6-6 and TRBJ1-4; possibly TRBD1 for D (5 bases). Trimming took off 6 bases at V and 8 bases at J, with 22 bases between the two ends. The CDR3 is made up of 16 amino acids. Germline V gene lookup returns CDR1 MNHNY and CDR2 SVGAGI (reference sequence). For the CDR3, the DNA is TGTGCCAGCAGCACAACCCTGGCAGGGAGGAGGGAAAAACTGTTTTTT. It codes for CASSTTLAGRREKLFF.

The gene calls are TRBV29-1 and TRBJ2-3, with D tentatively TRBD2 (6 bases). V lost 4 bases, J lost 14 bases, and 19 bases lay in between. The germline gives CDR1 SQVTM, CDR2 ANQGSEA. The CDR3 spans 12 residues. CDR3 bases: TGCAGCGTTGTGGCGGGACGGAGTACCCCGTATTTT. Translation gives CSVVAGRSTPYF.

The chain recombines TRBV3-1 with TRBJ2-3; TRBD2 matches 8 bases. Germline lookup yields CDR1 LGHDT and CDR2 YNNKEL (reference sequence). V gave up 2 bases and J gave up 1 base; unmatched junction bases: 5. The CDR3 totals 16 residues. As DNA, the CDR3 is TGTGCCAGCAGCCAACCGGGACTAGTTCGCACAGATACGCAGTATTTT. It yields the protein CASSQPGLVRTDTQYF.

Regarding this clonotype: An end of the junction does not agree with germline; a read error may underlie this. The chain carries TRBV4-1 and TRBJ1-4; a weak D match, TRBD1 (6 bases). Germline V lookup: CDR1 MGHRA, CDR2 YSYEKL. This CDR3 has 14 residues. The CDR3 coding sequence is TGCGCCAGCAACCAAGGGGACATGCAGGAAAAACTGTTTTTT. It translates to CASNQGDMQEKLFF.